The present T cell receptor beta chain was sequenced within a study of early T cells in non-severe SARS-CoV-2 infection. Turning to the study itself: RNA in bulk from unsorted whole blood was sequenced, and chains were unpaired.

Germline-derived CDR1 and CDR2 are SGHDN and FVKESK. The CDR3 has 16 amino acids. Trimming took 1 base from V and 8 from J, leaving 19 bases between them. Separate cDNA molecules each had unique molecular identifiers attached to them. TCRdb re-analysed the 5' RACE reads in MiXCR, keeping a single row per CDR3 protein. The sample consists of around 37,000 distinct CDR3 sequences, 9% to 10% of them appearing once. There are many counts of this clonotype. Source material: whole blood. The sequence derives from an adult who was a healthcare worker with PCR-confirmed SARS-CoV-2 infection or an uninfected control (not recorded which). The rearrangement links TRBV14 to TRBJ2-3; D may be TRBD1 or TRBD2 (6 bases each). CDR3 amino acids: CASSQGEDRGRGTQYF. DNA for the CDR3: TGTGCCAGCAGCCAAGGAGAGGACCGGGGGCGAGGTACGCAGTATTTT.